This T cell receptor beta chain appears in the sequencing data of a study of siplizumab effects on memory and regulatory T cells. Study-wide points: Memory cells seemed less diverse than naive T cells, which also seemed major contributors to the alloresponse. Siplizumab significantly brought down the alloreactive sequences that trace back to unstimulated CD4+ memory cells. Poor capture below about 10^-5 frequency left most alloreactive clones unmapped to unstimulated subsets.

Note on this clone: No antigen is known for it.

Method: immunoSEQ multiplex PCR; TCRdb's copy keeps in-frame clones and lacks some. The data hold around 86,000 clones, with roughly 94% observed a single time. The receptor comes from a human donor in good health. Material for sequencing was non-Treg CD4+ T cells sorted from blood.

CDR3 in amino acids: CASSPRRDRTYGYTF. The CDR3 DNA follows: TGTGCCAGCAGCCCGCGAAGGGACAGGACCTATGGCTACACCTTC. The J gene is TRBJ1-2, the V gene TRBV5-6, with 8 bases matching TRBD1. J gave up 4 bases and V 4 bases, and 9 bases lay outside the gene matches. The CDR3 is 15 amino acids. CDR1 and CDR2 (germline): SGHDT, YYEEEE.